The entry below describes one T cell receptor beta chain. This specimen comes from a study of blood T cell repertoires in COVID-19. Study information: The United States, Italy and Spain provided the acute and convalescent COVID-19 samples. T cells, B-cell-depleted T cells, or PBMCs supplied cDNA or gDNA.

There are 17 residues in the CDR3. V lost 1 base and J lost 5; bases outside the gene matches: 14. CDR1 KGHSH and CDR2 LQKENI come from the germline V gene. As processed by the authors: Reference gene primers were amplified, and this amplification served to estimate nucleated cell counts. TCRdb's copy holds only in-frame clones and misses some; the assay was immunoSEQ multiplex PCR. The V and J calls and clone size are taken from that table; D and trimming were inferred from the DNA. The repertoire holds 35,000 to 50,000 clones, with 87% as singletons. Specimen: peripheral blood. The rearrangement joins TRBV18 to TRBJ2-7, with 7 bases fitting TRBD1. The clonotype originates from a man in his sixties with acute or convalescent COVID-19. In nucleotides, the CDR3 is TGTGCCAGCTCACCACAGGGACAGCGCCCTCCCACCGACGAGCAGTACTTC. It yields the protein CASSPQGQRPPTDEQYF. Looking up the rest from reference TRBV18 and TRBJ2-7 gives the full variable domain: NAGVMQNPRHLVRRRGQEARLRCSPMKGHSHVYWYRQLPEEGLKFMVYLQKENIIDESGMPKERFSAEFPKEGPSILRIQQVVRGDSAAYFCASSPQGQRPPTDEQYFGPGTRLTVT.